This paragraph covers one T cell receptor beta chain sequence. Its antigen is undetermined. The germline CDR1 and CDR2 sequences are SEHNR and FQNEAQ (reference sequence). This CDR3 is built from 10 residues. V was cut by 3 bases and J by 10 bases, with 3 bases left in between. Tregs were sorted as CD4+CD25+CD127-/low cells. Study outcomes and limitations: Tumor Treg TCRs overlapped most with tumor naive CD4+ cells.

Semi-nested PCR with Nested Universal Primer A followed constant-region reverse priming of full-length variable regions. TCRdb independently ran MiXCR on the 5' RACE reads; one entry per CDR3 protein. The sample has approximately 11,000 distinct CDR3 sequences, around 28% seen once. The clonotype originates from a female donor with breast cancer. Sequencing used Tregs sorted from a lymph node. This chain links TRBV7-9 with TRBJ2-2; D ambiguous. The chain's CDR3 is CASSFPELFF. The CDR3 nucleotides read TGTGCCAGCAGCTTCCCGGAGCTGTTTTTT.